This T cell receptor beta chain was sequenced during a study of radiotherapy plus CTLA-4 blockade in lung cancer. The data were produced by immunoSEQ multiplex PCR, yet TCRdb's version contains in-frame clones alone and is incomplete. The sample has under 65,000 clones, 60% to 80% seen once. The CDR3 loop spans 13 amino acids. The V gene's germline CDR1 is SNHLY and CDR2 FYNNEI. V trimming: 7 bases; J trimming: 2 bases; junction bases outside the gene matches: 1. The chain carries TRBV2 and TRBJ2-1; TRBD1 matches 8 bases. The source was peripheral blood, collected from a patient treated with radiotherapy plus ipilimumab. The TCR was taken from a human donor with non-small cell lung cancer whose response to radiotherapy plus ipilimumab could not be evaluated. The CDR3 is CASNRGAYNEQFF. The CDR3 bases are TGTGCCAGCAACAGGGGGGCCTACAATGAGCAGTTCTTC. Full variable domain (remainder filled in from reference TRBV2 and TRBJ2-1): EPEVTQTPSHQVTQMGQEVILRCVPISNHLYFYWYRQILGQKVEFLVSFYNNEISEKSEIFDDQFSVERPDGSNFTLKIRSTKLEDSAMYFCASNRGAYNEQFFGPGTRLTVL.